This TCR beta chain was sequenced for a study of blood T cell repertoires in COVID-19. At the level of the study: The samples span acute and convalescent COVID-19 from the United States, Italy and Spain. The analysed material was cDNA or gDNA that came from T cells, B-cell-depleted T cells, or PBMCs.

In the original workflow: Reference gene primer amplification gave estimated nucleated cell counts. Repertoires were generated with immunoSEQ multiplex PCR, while TCRdb's copy carries only in-frame clones and drops some. The DNA gave D and trimming, while V, J and clone size come from that table. The repertoire holds about 190,000 clones, with approximately 90% as singletons. Trimming cost V 10 bases and J 1 base, with 13 bases left between them. The CDR3 contains 14 residues. Per germline, CDR1 MRHNA and CDR2 SNTAGT. Sequenced sample: peripheral blood. The V gene is TRBV6-4, the J gene TRBJ2-2; a possible D gene is TRBD2 (6 bases). The origin of this receptor is a woman aged 40 to 50 who had recovered from COVID-19. DNA for the CDR3: TGTGCCACCTCCACGGGAGAGAACACCGGGGAGCTGTTTTTT. It yields the protein CATSTGENTGELFF.